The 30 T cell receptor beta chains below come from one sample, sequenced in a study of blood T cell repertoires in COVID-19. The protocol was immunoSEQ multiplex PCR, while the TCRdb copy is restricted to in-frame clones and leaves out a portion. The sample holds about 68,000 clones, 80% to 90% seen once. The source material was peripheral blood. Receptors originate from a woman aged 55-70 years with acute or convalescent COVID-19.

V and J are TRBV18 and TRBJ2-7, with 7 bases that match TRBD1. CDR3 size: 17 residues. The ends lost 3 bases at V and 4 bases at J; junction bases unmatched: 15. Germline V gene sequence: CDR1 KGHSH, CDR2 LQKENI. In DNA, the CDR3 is TGTGCCAGCTCACCCCCCATCCGGCAGGGGGTTGGGTACGAGCAGTACTTC. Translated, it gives CASSPPIRQGVGYEQYF.

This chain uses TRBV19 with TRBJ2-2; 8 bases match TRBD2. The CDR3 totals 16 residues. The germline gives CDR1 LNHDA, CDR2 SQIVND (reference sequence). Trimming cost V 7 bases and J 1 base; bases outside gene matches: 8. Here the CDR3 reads CASKGSGGWNTGELFF. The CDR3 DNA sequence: TGTGCCAGTAAAGGGAGCGGGGGCTGGAACACCGGGGAGCTGTTTTTT.

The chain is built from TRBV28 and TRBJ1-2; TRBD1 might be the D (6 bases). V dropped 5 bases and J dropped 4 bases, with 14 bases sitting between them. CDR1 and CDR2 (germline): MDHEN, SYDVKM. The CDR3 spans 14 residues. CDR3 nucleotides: TGTGCCAGCAGTATTAAAGGGGGTTTCTATGGCTACACCTTC. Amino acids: CASSIKGGFYGYTF.

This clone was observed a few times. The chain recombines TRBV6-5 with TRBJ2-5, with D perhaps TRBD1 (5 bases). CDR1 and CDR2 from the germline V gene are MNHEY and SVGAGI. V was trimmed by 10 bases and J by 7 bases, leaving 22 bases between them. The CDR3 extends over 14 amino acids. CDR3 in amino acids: CATKSRGVSGTQYF. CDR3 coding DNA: TGTGCCACCAAGAGTAGGGGCGTTTCTGGGACCCAGTACTTC.

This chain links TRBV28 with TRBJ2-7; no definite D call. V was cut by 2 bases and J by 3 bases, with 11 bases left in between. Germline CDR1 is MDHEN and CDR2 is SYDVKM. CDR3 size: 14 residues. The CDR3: CASSLGDIYYEQYF. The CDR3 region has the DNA TGTGCCAGCAGTTTAGGTGACATTTACTACGAGCAGTACTTC.

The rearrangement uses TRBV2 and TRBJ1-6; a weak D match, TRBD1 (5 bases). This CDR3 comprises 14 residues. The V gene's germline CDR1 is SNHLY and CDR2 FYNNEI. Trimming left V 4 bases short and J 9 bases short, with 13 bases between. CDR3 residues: CASSVGQVLSPLHF. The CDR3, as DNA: TGTGCCAGCAGTGTGGGGCAGGTCCTTTCACCCCTCCACTTT.

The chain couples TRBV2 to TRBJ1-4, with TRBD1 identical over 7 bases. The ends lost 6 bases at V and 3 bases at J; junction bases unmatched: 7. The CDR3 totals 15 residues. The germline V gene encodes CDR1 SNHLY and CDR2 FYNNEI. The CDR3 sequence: CASSGLQGSNEKLFF. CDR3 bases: TGTGCCAGCAGCGGGTTACAGGGGTCTAATGAAAAACTGTTTTTT.

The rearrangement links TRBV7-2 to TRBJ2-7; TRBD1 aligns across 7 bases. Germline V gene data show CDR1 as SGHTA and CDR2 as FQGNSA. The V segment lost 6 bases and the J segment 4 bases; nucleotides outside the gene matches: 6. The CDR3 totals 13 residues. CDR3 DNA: TGTGCCAGCAGGAGTCGGGACAGATACGAGCAGTACTTC. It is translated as CASRSRDRYEQYF.

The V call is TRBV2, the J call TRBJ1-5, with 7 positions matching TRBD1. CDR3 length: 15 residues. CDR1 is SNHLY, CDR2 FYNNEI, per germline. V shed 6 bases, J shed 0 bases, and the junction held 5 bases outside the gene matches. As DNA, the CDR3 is TGTGCCAGCAGATCACAGGGGTTTAGCAATCAGCCCCAGCATTTT. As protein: CASRSQGFSNQPQHF. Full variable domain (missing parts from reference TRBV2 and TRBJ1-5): EPEVTQTPSHQVTQMGQEVILRCVPISNHLYFYWYRQILGQKVEFLVSFYNNEISEKSEIFDDQFSVERPDGSNFTLKIRSTKLEDSAMYFCASRSQGFSNQPQHFGDGTRLSIL.

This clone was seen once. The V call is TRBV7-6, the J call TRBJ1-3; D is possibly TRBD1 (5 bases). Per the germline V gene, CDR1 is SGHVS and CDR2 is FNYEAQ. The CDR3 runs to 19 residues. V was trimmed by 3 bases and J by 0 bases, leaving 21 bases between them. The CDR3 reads CASSFSLTEQPGSGNTIYF. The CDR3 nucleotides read TGTGCCAGCAGCTTCTCGTTGACAGAACAGCCCGGCTCTGGAAACACCATATATTTT.

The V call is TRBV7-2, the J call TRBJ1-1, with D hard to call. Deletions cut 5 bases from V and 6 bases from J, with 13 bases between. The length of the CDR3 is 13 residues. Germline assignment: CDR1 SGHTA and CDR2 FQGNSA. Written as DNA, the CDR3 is TGTGCCAGCAGCCAGTTTGAGCGCGCTGAAGCTTTCTTT. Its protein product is CASSQFERAEAFF.

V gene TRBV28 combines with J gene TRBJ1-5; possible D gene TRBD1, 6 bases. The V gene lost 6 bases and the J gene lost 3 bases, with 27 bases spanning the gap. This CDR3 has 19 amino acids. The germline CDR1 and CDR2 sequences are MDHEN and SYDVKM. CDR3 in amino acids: CASSLGPDQGRGNNQPQHF. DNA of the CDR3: TGTGCCAGCAGCCTCGGGCCCGATCAGGGGAGAGGAAACAATCAGCCCCAGCATTTT.

The CDR3 region has the DNA TGTGCCAGCAGTCCCTCCCCTGGAGCGGGGGGTTACGCCGGGGAGCTGTTTTTT. This encodes CASSPSPGAGGYAGELFF. V and J are TRBV28 and TRBJ2-2, with TRBD2 matching over 9 bases. Looked up from germline, CDR1 is MDHEN and CDR2 is SYDVKM. The length of the CDR3 is 18 residues. V trimming: 5 bases; J trimming: 6 bases; junction bases outside the gene matches: 16.

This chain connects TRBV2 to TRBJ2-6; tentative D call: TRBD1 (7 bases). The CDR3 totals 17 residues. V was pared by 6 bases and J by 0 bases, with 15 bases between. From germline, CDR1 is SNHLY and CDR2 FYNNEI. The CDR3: CASRMDRTISGANVLTF. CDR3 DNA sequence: TGTGCCAGCAGGATGGACAGGACTATCTCTGGGGCCAACGTCCTGACTTTC.

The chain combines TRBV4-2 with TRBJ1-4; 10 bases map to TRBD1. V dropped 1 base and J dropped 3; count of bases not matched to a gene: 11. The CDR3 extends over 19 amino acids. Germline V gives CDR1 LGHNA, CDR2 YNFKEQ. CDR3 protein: CASSQGGQGIGGSNEKLFF. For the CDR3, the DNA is TGTGCCAGCAGCCAAGGGGGACAGGGGATCGGTGGGTCTAATGAAAAACTGTTTTTT.

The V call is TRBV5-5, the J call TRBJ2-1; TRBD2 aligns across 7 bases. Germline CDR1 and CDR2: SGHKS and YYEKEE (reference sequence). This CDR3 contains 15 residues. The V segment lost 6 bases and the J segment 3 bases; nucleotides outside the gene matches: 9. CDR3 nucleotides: TGTGCCAGCACCCCTACGGGGGACTACTACAATGAGCAGTTCTTC. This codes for CASTPTGDYYNEQFF.

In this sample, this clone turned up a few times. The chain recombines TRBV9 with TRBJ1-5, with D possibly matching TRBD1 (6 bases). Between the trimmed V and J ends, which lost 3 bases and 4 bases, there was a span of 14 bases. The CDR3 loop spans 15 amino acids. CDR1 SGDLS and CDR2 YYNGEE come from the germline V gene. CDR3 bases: TGTGCCAGCAGCGCTACAGGGCTGCCTAATCAGCCCCAGCATTTT. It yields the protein CASSATGLPNQPQHF. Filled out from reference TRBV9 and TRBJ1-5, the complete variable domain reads DSGVTQTPKHLITATGQRVTLRCSPRSGDLSVYWYQQSLDQGLQFLIQYYNGEERAKGNILERFSAQQFPDLHSELNLSSLELGDSALYFCASSATGLPNQPQHFGDGTRLSIL.

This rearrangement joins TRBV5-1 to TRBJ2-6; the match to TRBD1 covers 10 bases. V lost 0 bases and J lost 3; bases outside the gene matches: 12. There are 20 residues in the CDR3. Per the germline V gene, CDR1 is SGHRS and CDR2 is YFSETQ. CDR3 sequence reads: CASSLVWGQGQLGGANVLTF. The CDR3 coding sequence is TGCGCCAGCAGCTTGGTTTGGGGACAGGGGCAATTAGGTGGGGCCAACGTCCTGACTTTC.

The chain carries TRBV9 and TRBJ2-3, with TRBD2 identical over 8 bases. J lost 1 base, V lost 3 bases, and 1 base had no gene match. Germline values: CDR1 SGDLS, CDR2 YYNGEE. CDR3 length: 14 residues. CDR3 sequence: CASSATSGTDTQYF. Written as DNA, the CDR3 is TGTGCCAGCAGCGCGACTAGCGGCACAGATACGCAGTATTTT.

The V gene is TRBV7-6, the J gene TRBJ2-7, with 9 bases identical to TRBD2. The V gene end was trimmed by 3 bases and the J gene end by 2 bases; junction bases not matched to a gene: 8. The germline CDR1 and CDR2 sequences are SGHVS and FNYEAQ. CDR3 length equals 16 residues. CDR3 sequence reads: CASSFSTSGPTYEQYF. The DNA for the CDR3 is TGTGCCAGCAGCTTTTCCACTAGCGGGCCGACCTACGAGCAGTACTTC. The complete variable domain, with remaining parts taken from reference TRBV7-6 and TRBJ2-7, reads GAGVSQSPRYKVTKRGQDVALRCDPISGHVSLYWYRQALGQGPEFLTYFNYEAQQDKSGLPNDRFSAERPEGSISTLTIQRTEQRDSAMYRCASSFSTSGPTYEQYFGPGTRLTVT.

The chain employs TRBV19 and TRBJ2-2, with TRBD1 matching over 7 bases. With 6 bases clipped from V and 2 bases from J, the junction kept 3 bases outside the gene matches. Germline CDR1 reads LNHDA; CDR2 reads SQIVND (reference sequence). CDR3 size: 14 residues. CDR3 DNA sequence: TGTGCCAGTAGCAGGGACAGCAACACCGGGGAGCTGTTTTTT. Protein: CASSRDSNTGELFF.

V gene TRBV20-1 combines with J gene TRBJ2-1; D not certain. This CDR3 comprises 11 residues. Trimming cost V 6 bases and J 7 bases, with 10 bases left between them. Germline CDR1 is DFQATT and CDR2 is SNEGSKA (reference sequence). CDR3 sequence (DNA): TGCAGTGCCCATCCTAAAAATGAGCAGTTCTTC. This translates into CSAHPKNEQFF.

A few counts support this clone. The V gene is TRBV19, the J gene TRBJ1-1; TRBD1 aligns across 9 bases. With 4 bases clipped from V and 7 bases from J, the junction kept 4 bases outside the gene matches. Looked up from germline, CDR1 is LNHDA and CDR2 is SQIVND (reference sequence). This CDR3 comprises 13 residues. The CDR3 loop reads CASSTTGGGEAFF. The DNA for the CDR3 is TGTGCCAGTAGTACCACAGGGGGCGGTGAAGCTTTCTTT.

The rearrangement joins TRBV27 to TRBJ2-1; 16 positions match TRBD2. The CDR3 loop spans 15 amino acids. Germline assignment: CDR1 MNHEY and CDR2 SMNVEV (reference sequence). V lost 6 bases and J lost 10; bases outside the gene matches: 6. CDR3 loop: CASREGTSGGAEQFF. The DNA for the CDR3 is TGTGCCAGCAGGGAGGGGACTAGCGGGGGGGCCGAGCAGTTCTTC.

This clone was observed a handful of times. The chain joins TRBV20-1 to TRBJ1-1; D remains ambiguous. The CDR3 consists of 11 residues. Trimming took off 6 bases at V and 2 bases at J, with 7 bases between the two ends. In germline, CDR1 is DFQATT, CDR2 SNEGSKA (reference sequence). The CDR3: CSAAFNTEAFF. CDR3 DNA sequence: TGCAGTGCCGCGTTTAACACTGAAGCTTTCTTT.

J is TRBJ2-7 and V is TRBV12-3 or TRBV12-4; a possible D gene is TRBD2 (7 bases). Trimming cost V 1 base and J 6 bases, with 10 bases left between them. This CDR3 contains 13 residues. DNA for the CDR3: TGTGCCAGCAGTTTAGAGGGGGGGTCCGAGCAGTACTTC. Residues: CASSLEGGSEQYF.

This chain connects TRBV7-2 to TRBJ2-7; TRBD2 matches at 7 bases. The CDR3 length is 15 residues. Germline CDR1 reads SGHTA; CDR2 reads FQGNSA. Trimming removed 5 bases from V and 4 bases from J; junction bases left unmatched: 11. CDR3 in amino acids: CASSPSGTHRYEQYF. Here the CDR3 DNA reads TGTGCCAGCAGCCCTAGCGGAACCCATCGATACGAGCAGTACTTC.

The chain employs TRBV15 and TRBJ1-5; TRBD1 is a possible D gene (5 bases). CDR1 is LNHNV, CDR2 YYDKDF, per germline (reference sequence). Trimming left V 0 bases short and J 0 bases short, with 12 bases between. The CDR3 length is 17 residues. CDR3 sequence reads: CATSRDLSGDSNQPQHF. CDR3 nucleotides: TGTGCCACCAGCAGAGATTTATCGGGGGATAGCAATCAGCCCCAGCATTTT.

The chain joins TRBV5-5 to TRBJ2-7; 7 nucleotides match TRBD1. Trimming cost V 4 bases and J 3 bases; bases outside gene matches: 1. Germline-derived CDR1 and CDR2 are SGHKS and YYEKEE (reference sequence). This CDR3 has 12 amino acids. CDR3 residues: CASSRQGYEQYF. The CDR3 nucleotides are TGTGCCAGCAGCCGACAGGGCTACGAGCAGTACTTC. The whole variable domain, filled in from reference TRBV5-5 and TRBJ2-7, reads DAGVTQSPTHLIKTRGQQVTLRCSPISGHKSVSWYQQVLGQGPQFIFQYYEKEERGRGNFPDRFSARQFPNYSSELNVNALLLGDSALYLCASSRQGYEQYFGPGTRLTVT.

The CDR3 sequence: CASSASGTYEQYF. The CDR3, as DNA: TGCGCCAGCAGTGCCAGCGGGACCTACGAGCAGTACTTC. This chain connects TRBV10-1 to TRBJ2-7, with TRBD2 matching over 7 bases. V trimming: 4 bases; J trimming: 2 bases; junction bases outside the gene matches: 2. The CDR3 is 13 residues long. Germline V lookup: CDR1 WNHNN, CDR2 SYGVQD (reference sequence).